The rows below give T cell receptor beta chains drawn from one sample of a study of T cells in Graves' hyperthyroidism and ophthalmopathy. TCRdb processed the multiplex PCR reads anew with MiXCR; each CDR3 protein has one entry. The table includes about 380,000 distinct CDR3 sequences, approximately 15% detected once. The specimen was blood. The receptors were gathered from a man aged 30 to 45 with Graves' hyperthyroidism that later progressed to Graves' ophthalmopathy. Both conserved end residues are part of each CDR3. The D gene is left open where the match is weak. Not every row has a clone size; where given, it reads once, few, many or a size class.

CDR3 protein,CDR3 DNA,D gene,V gene,clone size,J gene
CASSHENRGREKLFF,TGTGCCAGCAGCCACGAAAATCGGGGTAGGGAAAAACTGTTTTTT,-,TRBV3-1,few,TRBJ1-4
CAIRDRASTDTQYF,TGTGCCATCCGGGACAGGGCTAGCACAGATACGCAGTATTTT,TRBD1,TRBV10-3,few,TRBJ2-3
CASSLIIRATNQANYGYTF,TGTGCCAGTAGCCTAATAATCAGGGCCACCAACCAAGCAAACTATGGCTACACCTTC,-,TRBV19,-,TRBJ1-2
CASSQGAATLETQYF,TGTGCCAGCAGCCAAGGTGCTGCTACTTTGGAGACCCAGTACTTC,-,TRBV12-3/TRBV12-4,few,TRBJ2-5
CASSLRAGVDTEAFF,TGTGCCAGCTCCCTTCGAGCAGGGGTGGACACTGAAGCTTTCTTT,-,TRBV18,few,TRBJ1-1
CASSPDSQETQYF,TGTGCCAGCTCGCCTGACAGCCAAGAGACCCAGTACTTC,-,TRBV18,many,TRBJ2-5
CSAPTPGGRTEAFF,TGCAGTGCTCCCACACCCGGGGGCCGCACTGAAGCTTTCTTT,-,TRBV20-1,many,TRBJ1-1
CASSMSGSGNQPQHF,TGTGCCAGTAGTATGTCGGGCAGCGGGAATCAGCCCCAGCATTTT,-,TRBV19,few,TRBJ1-5
CASSPSGGARGELFF,TGCGCCAGCAGCCCCTCCGGGGGGGCTCGCGGGGAGCTGTTTTTT,TRBD2,TRBV5-1,many,TRBJ2-2
CASSQDSSPDRDNEQFF,TGCGCCAGCAGCCAAGATTCTTCGCCGGACAGGGACAATGAGCAGTTCTTC,TRBD1,TRBV4-1,-,TRBJ2-1
CASSLLRNTGELFF,TGTGCCAGCAGTTTACTCAGAAACACCGGGGAGCTGTTTTTT,-,TRBV27,-,TRBJ2-2
CASSKSGTGVGYTF,TGTGCCAGCAGTAAATCCGGGACAGGGGTTGGCTACACCTTC,TRBD1,TRBV7-9,many,TRBJ1-2
CSARPRGNTEAFF,TGCAGTGCTAGACCTAGGGGTAACACTGAAGCTTTCTTT,-,TRBV20-1,many,TRBJ1-1
CASSLWTGGTGNTIYF,TGTGCCAGCAGTTTGTGGACAGGGGGAACTGGAAACACCATATATTTT,TRBD1,TRBV28,-,TRBJ1-3
CASSPGTGVEAFF,TGTGCCAGCAGCCCCGGGACAGGGGTTGAAGCTTTCTTT,TRBD1,TRBV5-7,-,TRBJ1-1
CASSFDRTKSSYNSPLHF,TGTGCCAGTAGTTTCGACAGGACAAAGAGCTCCTATAATTCACCCCTCCACTTT,-,TRBV19,-,TRBJ1-6
CASSVGQGGNIQYF,TGTGCCAGCAGTGTAGGACAGGGGGGAAACATTCAGTACTTC,TRBD1,TRBV12-3/TRBV12-4,-,TRBJ2-4